What follows are 30 T cell receptor beta chains derived from one specimen sequenced in a study of T cell responses to AZD1222 COVID-19 vaccine. TCRdb's copy holds only in-frame clones and misses some; the assay was immunoSEQ multiplex PCR. The table includes over 50,000 clones, about four fifths detected once. Sequencing was performed on peripheral blood, taken 28 days after the second AZD1222 dose. The source is an adult who received the AZD1222 COVID-19 vaccine.

This chain links TRBV5-1 with TRBJ1-1, with 7 bases that match TRBD1. The trim removed 2 bases at V and 4 bases at J, leaving 14 bases unmatched. Germline V gene data show CDR1 as SGHRS and CDR2 as YFSETQ. The CDR3 length is 17 residues. The CDR3 bases are TGCGCCAGCAGCTTCGGGCTTAGAGGGGGCGAGGGCACTGAAGCTTTCTTT. As protein: CASSFGLRGGEGTEAFF.

This chain joins TRBV29-1 and TRBJ1-5; D call uncertain. Trimming stripped 4 bases from V and 3 bases from J, with 10 bases between. Germline lookup yields CDR1 SQVTM and CDR2 ANQGSEA. The CDR3 runs to 13 residues. The CDR3 spells CSVAAADNQPQHF. In DNA, the CDR3 is TGCAGCGTTGCGGCAGCCGACAATCAGCCCCAGCATTTT.

J is TRBJ2-3 and V is TRBV29-1; no reliable D call. Between the trimmed V and J ends, which lost 5 bases and 1 base, there was a span of 7 bases. Germline CDR1 reads SQVTM; CDR2 reads ANQGSEA. The CDR3 covers 12 residues. The CDR3 nucleotides are TGCAGCGTTAGAGCAGGCACAGATACGCAGTATTTT. This encodes CSVRAGTDTQYF.

V gene TRBV7-8 combines with J gene TRBJ2-1; 8 nucleotides agree with TRBD1. Trimming removed 3 bases from V and 4 bases from J; junction bases left unmatched: 2. This CDR3 has 14 amino acids. The V gene's germline CDR1 is SGHVS and CDR2 FQNEAQ. This CDR3 is CASSFRDRYNEQFF. The CDR3 bases are TGTGCCAGCAGCTTCCGGGACAGGTACAATGAGCAGTTCTTC. The whole variable domain, filled in from reference TRBV7-8 and TRBJ2-1, reads GAGVSQSPRYKVAKRGQDVALRCDPISGHVSLFWYQQALGQGPEFLTYFQNEAQLDKSGLPSDRFFAERPEGSVSTLKIQRTQQEDSAVYLCASSFRDRYNEQFFGPGTRLTVL.

The chain links TRBV9 to TRBJ1-1; 7 bases are a match to TRBD1. The ends lost 4 bases at V and 0 bases at J; junction bases unmatched: 3. The CDR3 consists of 14 residues. Germline CDR1 SGDLS, CDR2 YYNGEE. The DNA of the CDR3 is TGTGCCAGCAGCCCGGGGACAGTGAACACTGAAGCTTTCTTT. It translates to CASSPGTVNTEAFF.

The chain couples TRBV5-4 to TRBJ2-4, with TRBD2 identical over 10 bases. There are 15 residues in the CDR3. J gave up 5 bases and V 4 bases, and 6 bases lay outside the gene matches. Germline V gene lookup returns CDR1 SGHNT and CDR2 YYREEE (reference sequence). The CDR3, as DNA: TGTGCCAGCAGCGTAGCGGGAGGTAGCGAAAACATTCAGTACTTC. Its protein product is CASSVAGGSENIQYF.

The V gene is TRBV5-6, the J gene TRBJ2-7; D may correspond to TRBD1 or TRBD2 (5 bases each). This CDR3 is built from 14 residues. The germline gives CDR1 SGHDT, CDR2 YYEEEE. The ends were cut back, 5 bases at V and 2 bases at J, with 14 bases in the middle. Here the CDR3 reads CASSFGTAAYEQYF. The CDR3, as DNA: TGTGCCAGCAGTTTCGGGACGGCCGCCTACGAGCAGTACTTC. The variable domain in full, with the rest retrieved from reference TRBV5-6 and TRBJ2-7, is DAGVTQSPTHLIKTRGQQVTLRCSPKSGHDTVSWYQQALGQGPQFIFQYYEEEERQRGNFPDRFSGHQFPNYSSELNVNALLLGDSALYLCASSFGTAAYEQYFGPGTRLTVT.

CDR3 coding DNA: TGTGCCAGCAGCTTGGCCCCACTGGCATCTGGGGCCAACGTCCTGACTTTC. The encoded protein is CASSLAPLASGANVLTF. The chain joins TRBV5-4 to TRBJ2-6; D unclear. Trimming shortened V by 0 bases and J by 1 base, and 11 bases separated the two germline ends. The CDR3 is made up of 17 amino acids. CDR1 is SGHNT, CDR2 YYREEE, per germline (reference sequence).

This chain joins TRBV21-1 and TRBJ2-1; no DNA check was done on the table's D call, TRBD2. TRBV21-1 is a known pseudogene. This CDR3 region has 15 residues. The CDR3 DNA reads TGTGCCAGCAGCAAACTAGCGGTAGGCTACAATGAGCAGTTCTTC. Encoded protein: CASSKLAVGYNEQFF.

This sequence joins TRBV5-4 and TRBJ2-3; D remains ambiguous. Trimming took off 0 bases at V and 0 bases at J, with 14 bases between the two ends. This CDR3 region has 17 residues. Looked up from germline, CDR1 is SGHNT and CDR2 is YYREEE (reference sequence). CDR3 DNA: TGTGCCAGCAGCTTGGAACGGGCGGAGACTAGCACAGATACGCAGTATTTT. Protein product: CASSLERAETSTDTQYF.

Concerning this clone itself: This CDR3 is also generated by other DNA sequences in the sample. The chain links TRBV6-1 to TRBJ1-5, with unresolved D. Trimming removed 3 bases from V and 0 bases from J, with 3 bases in between. The CDR3 contains 13 residues. Germline CDR1 and CDR2: MNHNS and SASEGT. The CDR3 DNA reads as TGTGCCAGCAGTGACGGTAGCAATCAGCCCCAGCATTTT. This encodes CASSDGSNQPQHF.

The CDR3 DNA reads TGTGCCAGCGGGACAGTTAACAATGAGCAGTTCTTC. Translated: CASGTVNNEQFF. The chain links TRBV28 to TRBJ2-1; TRBD1 matches 7 bases. The CDR3 is 12 residues long. The junction had 3 bases not matched to a gene; V was cut back by 8 bases and J by 5 bases. Germline loops: CDR1 MDHEN, CDR2 SYDVKM.

The chain recombines TRBV7-6 with TRBJ1-6; D remains unclear. This CDR3 region has 15 residues. Trimming stripped 0 bases from V and 6 bases from J, with 9 bases between. Germline CDR1 is SGHVS and CDR2 is FNYEAQ. The CDR3 sequence: CASSLARTGNSPLHF. The CDR3 DNA follows: TGTGCCAGCAGCTTAGCGAGGACGGGTAATTCACCCCTCCACTTT.

This chain joins TRBV7-3 and TRBJ1-2; D may be TRBD1 (5 bases). Germline loops: CDR1 SGHTA, CDR2 FQGTGA. This CDR3 contains 16 residues. V lost 8 bases and J 0 bases, leaving 19 bases between the germline ends. The CDR3 nucleotides are TGTGCCAGCTCACCGGGACCGTACTCCTCTAACTATGGCTACACCTTC. Protein: CASSPGPYSSNYGYTF.

V and J are TRBV27 and TRBJ2-7, with D perhaps matching TRBD1 or TRBD2 (5 bases each). Germline-derived CDR1 and CDR2 are MNHEY and SMNVEV (reference sequence). V shed 3 bases and J shed 5 bases, with 14 bases lying between them. CDR3 length: 14 residues. The CDR3 loop reads CASSFWAGSNEQYF. The CDR3 nucleotides are TGTGCCAGCAGTTTTTGGGCAGGGAGTAACGAGCAGTACTTC.

The chain combines TRBV2 with TRBJ1-4; D remains ambiguous. Trimming took 3 bases from V and 4 from J, leaving 12 bases between them. Germline-derived CDR1 and CDR2 are SNHLY and FYNNEI. The CDR3 is 15 residues long. CDR3 sequence: CASSEVKQSNEKLFF. CDR3 in DNA: TGTGCCAGCAGTGAGGTCAAACAAAGTAATGAAAAACTGTTTTTT.

The J gene is TRBJ2-2, the V gene TRBV6-5; the match to TRBD1 covers 7 bases. Germline V CDR1 and CDR2: MNHEY, SVGAGI. CDR3 length: 15 residues. The V and J ends lost 5 bases and 1 base, in that order; junction bases with no gene match: 4. In nucleotides, the CDR3 is TGTGCCAGCAGTCGCCGGACAGGGAACACCGGGGAGCTGTTTTTT. This encodes CASSRRTGNTGELFF.

As DNA, the CDR3 is TGTGCCAGCATCCCTGGGGGGTCCGACGAAAAACTGTTTTTT. Encoded protein: CASIPGGSDEKLFF. V and J are TRBV28 and TRBJ1-4, with D maybe TRBD1 (5 bases). Trimming pared 7 bases from V and 8 bases from J, leaving 17 bases between. The CDR3 is made up of 14 amino acids. Germline values: CDR1 MDHEN, CDR2 SYDVKM.

This chain uses TRBV4-1 with TRBJ2-7; D unclear. With 0 bases removed from V and 3 bases from J, the gap between germline ends came to 12 bases. The germline CDR1 and CDR2 sequences are MGHRA and YSYEKL. This CDR3 has 15 residues. DNA of the CDR3: TGCGCCAGCAGCCAAGATCTCGGGTTACTCTACGAGCAGTACTTC. Protein sequence: CASSQDLGLLYEQYF.

CDR3 protein: CASSFGQGNNSPLHF. DNA of the CDR3: TGCGCCAGCAGCTTTGGACAGGGGAATAATTCACCCCTCCACTTT. The chain recombines TRBV5-1 with TRBJ1-6; 9 positions match TRBD1. V lost 2 bases and J lost 5; bases outside the gene matches: 2. Germline V gene sequence: CDR1 SGHRS, CDR2 YFSETQ. The CDR3 has 15 residues.

This clone turned up a few times. The CDR3 spells CASSLGLGRGETQYF. The CDR3 nucleotides read TGCGCCAGCAGCTTGGGTCTCGGCAGAGGCGAGACCCAGTACTTC. The chain combines TRBV5-1 with TRBJ2-5; D unclear. The CDR3 runs 15 residues. Between the trimmed V and J ends, which lost 0 bases and 5 bases, there was a span of 14 bases. Germline loops: CDR1 SGHRS, CDR2 YFSETQ.

This clone has just one count. The chain is built from TRBV6-5 and TRBJ2-3, with 7 bases matching TRBD2. Germline V gene sequence: CDR1 MNHEY, CDR2 SVGAGI. The CDR3 loop spans 14 amino acids. Unmatched junction bases numbered 4, after V lost 7 bases and J lost 0 bases. The CDR3 nucleotides are TGTGCCAGCAAAGCGGGGCCTAGCACAGATACGCAGTATTTT. It translates to CASKAGPSTDTQYF.

The rearrangement joins TRBV2 to TRBJ2-7; 7 positions agree with TRBD1. CDR3 size: 12 residues. The germline V gene has CDR1 SNHLY and CDR2 FYNNEI. The V and J ends lost 6 bases and 3 bases, in that order; junction bases with no gene match: 2. The CDR3 protein is CASRAGGYEQYF. The DNA for the CDR3 is TGTGCCAGCAGGGCAGGGGGCTACGAGCAGTACTTC.

The chain is built from TRBV6-2 or TRBV6-3 and TRBJ2-3; D is unclear. From germline, CDR1 is MNHEY and CDR2 SVGEGT. Trimming cost V 4 bases and J 3 bases, with 8 bases left between them. This CDR3 region has 13 residues. The CDR3 sequence is CASSSMGTDTQYF. CDR3 nucleotide sequence: TGTGCCAGCAGTTCGATGGGTACAGATACGCAGTATTTT.

This chain links TRBV19 with TRBJ1-2; a weak D match, TRBD1 (5 bases). V lost 1 base to trimming and J lost 10 bases, with 10 bases between them. Germline-derived CDR1 and CDR2 are LNHDA and SQIVND (reference sequence). The CDR3 has 12 residues. The CDR3 reads CASSIVGTDYTF. The CDR3 nucleotides read TGTGCCAGTAGTATAGTTGGGACTGACTACACCTTC.

The chain links TRBV4-3 to TRBJ1-4; D is perhaps TRBD1 (5 bases). There are 15 residues in the CDR3. V dropped 4 bases and J dropped 7 bases, with 16 bases sitting between them. Germline CDR1 LGHNA, CDR2 YSLEER. The CDR3 region is CASSLTWGGSEKLFF. Written as DNA, the CDR3 is TGCGCCAGCAGCCTCACATGGGGCGGAAGTGAAAAACTGTTTTTT.

The V call is TRBV19, the J call TRBJ2-2, with D possibly TRBD2 on 6 matching bases. Per germline, CDR1 LNHDA and CDR2 SQIVND (reference sequence). The germline V and J ends were trimmed by 0 bases and 2 bases, with 25 bases remaining between them. The length of the CDR3 is 21 residues. The CDR3 coding sequence is TGTGCCAGTAGTATAGATCTATTTGGGGTCCGGACTACTACTAACACCGGGGAGCTGTTTTTT. As protein: CASSIDLFGVRTTTNTGELFF.

The chain is built from TRBV19 and TRBJ1-1; D remains ambiguous. Germline CDR1 is LNHDA and CDR2 is SQIVND (reference sequence). The V end was cut by 10 bases, the J end by 5 bases, with 17 bases between. This CDR3 has 13 residues. The CDR3 protein is CATRQTSGTEAFF. The DNA for the CDR3 is TGTGCCACCCGACAAACTAGTGGGACTGAAGCTTTCTTT.

The rearrangement links TRBV19 to TRBJ1-2; D uncertain. The CDR3 is 13 residues long. The germline V gene has CDR1 LNHDA and CDR2 SQIVND (reference sequence). V was trimmed by 9 bases and J by 0 bases, leaving 11 bases between them. The chain's CDR3 is CASGRNSNYGYTF. CDR3 DNA sequence: TGTGCCAGCGGAAGGAATTCTAACTATGGCTACACCTTC.

In nucleotides, the CDR3 is TGTGCCAGCTCACCACGCAGGGAAAATGGCTACACCTTC. It is translated as CASSPRRENGYTF. The chain uses TRBV18 and TRBJ1-2, with a possible D match to TRBD1 (5 bases). Trimming cost V 1 base and J 6 bases, with 9 bases left between them. The CDR3 sequence is 13 residues long. Germline V lookup: CDR1 KGHSH, CDR2 LQKENI.